This T cell receptor beta chain stems from a study of blood T cell repertoires in COVID-19. For the study at large: Specimens from acute and convalescent COVID-19 originated in the United States, Italy and Spain. PBMCs, B-cell-depleted T cells, or T cells provided the cDNA or gDNA that made up the material.

The CDR3 runs 15 residues. Germline CDR1 reads SGHRS; CDR2 reads YFSETQ. V shed 2 bases and J shed 0 bases, with 12 bases lying between them. Produced via immunoSEQ multiplex PCR; TCRdb's table is partial and in-frame only. The table shows under 200,000 clones, with 80% to 85% occurring only once. Sequencing used peripheral blood. The chain links TRBV5-1 to TRBJ2-7; maybe TRBD1 (6 bases). The sequence derives from a man aged 70-80 years with active or convalescent COVID-19. The CDR3 nucleotides are TGCGCCAGCAGCTTCGACAGGATTGGCTCCTACGAGCAGTACTTC. Amino acids: CASSFDRIGSYEQYF.